The present entry profiles one TCR beta chain with its context. Random hexamers primed reverse transcription of roughly 0.5 to 1 ug RNA. TCRdb fed the immunoSEQ multiplex PCR reads into MiXCR, producing one record per CDR3 protein. Of about 210,000 distinct CDR3 sequences detected, approximately 94% appear once; the ten largest clones hold 0.15% to 0.2%. Trimming pared 1 base from V and 8 bases from J, leaving 14 bases between. Germline-derived CDR1 and CDR2 are GTSNPN and SVGIG (reference sequence). The CDR3 is made up of 13 amino acids. These data are taken from a study of CD8 T cells in Susac syndrome. Overall study context: Clinically active disease was present in over 5 of the sequenced Susac syndrome patients. Roughly 8 of these patients were in remission.

The chain has TRBV30 and TRBJ1-2; D may be TRBD1 (6 bases). Sequences were obtained from CD4+ T cells from PBMCs. This TCR came from a human donor with Susac syndrome. CDR3 in DNA: TGTGCCTGGAGTGCCCTTTGGGGGGCCGGCTACACCTTC. This sequence encodes CAWSALWGAGYTF.